These 15 T cell receptor beta chains were all obtained from the same sample, sequenced in a study of shared clonotypes between healthy human individuals. Measured with immunoSEQ multiplex PCR; TCRdb has only the in-frame clones, and not every one. The sample carries 2 million to 2.5 million clones, approximately 93% recorded once. Source material: naive CD4+ T cells from PBMCs. Regarding subset: CD45RA+ positively selected. The receptor set was obtained from a man between 18 and 29 years old in good health. Some clones in this sample may be carry-over from other donors' samples.

Comment on this clone: The same CDR3 arises from other DNA sequences in this sample as well. J is TRBJ2-7 and V is TRBV5-1; weak D call: TRBD2 (6 bases). The V end lost 4 bases, the J end lost 2 bases, and 16 bases lay between the germline ends. Germline CDR1 reads SGHRS; CDR2 reads YFSETQ. The CDR3 covers 15 residues. For the CDR3, the DNA is TGCGCCAGCAGCACCGGGACTTCAGGCACCTACGAGCAGTACTTC. It translates to CASSTGTSGTYEQYF.

The rearrangement links TRBV27 to TRBJ1-5; D remains unclear. The V end lost 2 bases, the J end lost 6 bases, and 23 bases lay between the germline ends. This CDR3 has 18 amino acids. Germline V gives CDR1 MNHEY, CDR2 SMNVEV (reference sequence). CDR3 DNA sequence: TGTGCCAGCAGTTTAAACGGTTGGCTTTGGGGAGCGGGTCAGCCCCAGCATTTT. The encoded protein is CASSLNGWLWGAGQPQHF.

The rearrangement links TRBV29-1 to TRBJ1-4; weak D call: TRBD1 (6 bases). Germline CDR1 reads SQVTM; CDR2 reads ANQGSEA. Trimming removed 5 bases at V and 3 bases at J, with 16 bases between. This CDR3 spans 15 amino acids. The CDR3 DNA sequence: TGCAGCGTTCGATCCCCGGACAGAGCTAATGAAAAACTGTTTTTT. Translation: CSVRSPDRANEKLFF.

V gene TRBV29-1 combines with J gene TRBJ2-6, with 7 bases lining up with TRBD1. The length of the CDR3 is 15 residues. The junction had 3 bases not matched to a gene; V was cut back by 4 bases and J by 0 bases. The V gene's germline CDR1 is SQVTM and CDR2 ANQGSEA. CDR3 sequence: CSVGGTASGANVLTF. CDR3 nucleotide sequence: TGCAGCGTTGGGGGGACAGCCTCTGGGGCCAACGTCCTGACTTTC.

The chain carries TRBV2 and TRBJ2-7; D may correspond to TRBD1 or TRBD2 (6 bases each). The V gene's germline CDR1 is SNHLY and CDR2 FYNNEI. The V end lost 4 bases, the J end lost 4 bases, and 23 bases lay between the germline ends. The CDR3 sequence is 17 residues long. As DNA, the CDR3 is TGTGCCAGCAGTGGTGGAACAGGGCGGCAGGAGGGATACGAGCAGTACTTC. Protein product: CASSGGTGRQEGYEQYF.

The rearrangement links TRBV28 to TRBJ1-2; D is uncertain. In germline, CDR1 is MDHEN, CDR2 SYDVKM. CDR3 length equals 12 residues. Trimming stripped 7 bases from V and 2 bases from J, with 8 bases between. The CDR3 DNA sequence: TGTGCCAGCACGACACCCAACTATGGCTACACCTTC. Protein: CASTTPNYGYTF.

For this clone: Other nucleotide sequences in the sample specify the same CDR3. The chain joins TRBV9 to TRBJ1-5; D is unresolved. Germline V CDR1 and CDR2: SGDLS, YYNGEE. The CDR3 contains 13 residues. Trimming stripped 3 bases from V and 2 bases from J, with 6 bases between. The CDR3: CASSADGNQPQHF. CDR3 in DNA: TGTGCCAGCAGCGCCGACGGCAATCAGCCCCAGCATTTT. Variable domain in full (rest from reference TRBV9 and TRBJ1-5): DSGVTQTPKHLITATGQRVTLRCSPRSGDLSVYWYQQSLDQGLQFLIQYYNGEERAKGNILERFSAQQFPDLHSELNLSSLELGDSALYFCASSADGNQPQHFGDGTRLSIL.

The rearrangement joins TRBV27 to TRBJ2-1; 9 nucleotides agree with TRBD2. Germline-derived CDR1 and CDR2 are MNHEY and SMNVEV (reference sequence). The CDR3 length is 16 residues. V shed 8 bases, J shed 9 bases, and the junction held 17 bases outside the gene matches. The DNA for the CDR3 is TGTGCCAGCCCTCCAGTTTCTGATAGCGGGAGCGGTGAGCAGTTCTTC. Residues: CASPPVSDSGSGEQFF.

This chain links TRBV28 with TRBJ2-2; a possible D gene is TRBD2 (5 bases). Trimming shortened V by 8 bases and J by 9 bases, and 13 bases separated the two germline ends. The CDR3 sequence is 12 residues long. The V gene's germline CDR1 is MDHEN and CDR2 SYDVKM. CDR3 coding DNA: TGTGCCAGCTCTCCTAGCCGGCGGGAGCTGTTTTTT. Translating gives CASSPSRRELFF.

The rearrangement joins TRBV2 to TRBJ1-2; 7 bases agree with TRBD1. V trimming: 7 bases; J trimming: 4 bases; junction bases outside the gene matches: 6. The CDR3 totals 13 residues. Germline CDR1 is SNHLY and CDR2 is FYNNEI. The CDR3 coding sequence is TGTGCCAGCACCTCGACAGGGACCTATGGCTACACCTTC. Its protein product is CASTSTGTYGYTF. Together with reference TRBV2 and TRBJ1-2, the CDR3 gives the full variable domain: EPEVTQTPSHQVTQMGQEVILRCVPISNHLYFYWYRQILGQKVEFLVSFYNNEISEKSEIFDDQFSVERPDGSNFTLKIRSTKLEDSAMYFCASTSTGTYGYTFGSGTRLTVV.

The J gene is TRBJ2-3, the V gene TRBV7-3; 10 bases are shared with TRBD2. The CDR3 totals 17 residues. Germline lookup yields CDR1 SGHTA and CDR2 FQGTGA. V shed 3 bases and J 4 bases; nucleotides not matched to a gene: 10. The CDR3 protein is CASSFDLLAGAADTQYF. The CDR3, as DNA: TGTGCCAGCAGCTTTGACCTGCTAGCGGGAGCCGCAGATACGCAGTATTTT.

The DNA of the CDR3 is TGTGCCAGTAGCCTTACAGGGGGCTCTGGCGGCTACACCTTC. Translation: CASSLTGGSGGYTF. The chain uses TRBV19 and TRBJ1-2, with 9 bases matching TRBD1. The CDR3 runs to 14 residues. Germline V CDR1 and CDR2: LNHDA, SQIVND (reference sequence). Unmatched junction bases numbered 10, after V lost 6 bases and J lost 8 bases.

The chain combines TRBV4-1 with TRBJ2-2, with 7 positions matching TRBD1. The germline gives CDR1 MGHRA, CDR2 YSYEKL. The CDR3 extends over 16 amino acids. V gave up 4 bases and J gave up 5 bases; unmatched junction bases: 10. The CDR3 spells CASSPHRQGGTGELFF. In nucleotides, the CDR3 is TGCGCCAGCAGCCCCCACCGACAGGGTGGAACCGGGGAGCTGTTTTTT.

The CDR3 DNA sequence: TGCGCCAGCAGCTTAGGGGACATCTCAGGTCAGCCCCAGCATTTT. It translates to CASSLGDISGQPQHF. The chain carries TRBV5-1 and TRBJ1-5, with TRBD1 as a possible D gene (6 bases). The ends were cut back, 2 bases at V and 6 bases at J, with 15 bases in the middle. CDR3 length: 15 amino acids. Germline V lookup: CDR1 SGHRS, CDR2 YFSETQ.

V is TRBV28 and J is TRBJ1-2; D possibly corresponds to TRBD1 (5 bases). CDR1 is MDHEN, CDR2 SYDVKM, per germline. The length of the CDR3 is 16 residues. Deletions cut 4 bases from V and 5 bases from J, with 20 bases between. The CDR3 nucleotides read TGTGCCAGCAGTTCAACCGGGACCCCTCGAGCTTATGGCTACACCTTC. Its protein product is CASSSTGTPRAYGYTF.